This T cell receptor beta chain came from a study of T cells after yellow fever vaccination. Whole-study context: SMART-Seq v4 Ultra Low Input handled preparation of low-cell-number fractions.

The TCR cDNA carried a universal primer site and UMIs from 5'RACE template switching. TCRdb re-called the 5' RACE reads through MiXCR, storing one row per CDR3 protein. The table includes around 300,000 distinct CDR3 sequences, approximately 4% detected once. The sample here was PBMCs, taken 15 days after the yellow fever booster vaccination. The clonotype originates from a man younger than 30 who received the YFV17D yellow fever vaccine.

The CDR3 DNA follows: TGTGCCAGCTCGACAGCTAGCAATCAGCCCCAGCATTTT. Its translation is CASSTASNQPQHF. This chain connects TRBV6-2 or TRBV6-3 to TRBJ1-5; TRBD1 is a possible D gene (5 bases). CDR1 and CDR2 from the germline V gene are MNHEY and SVGEGT. This CDR3 spans 13 amino acids. Trimming took 8 bases from V and 0 from J, leaving 8 bases between them.